This is a list of T cell receptor beta chains from one sample in a study of T-cell memory formation after mild COVID-19. TCRdb used MiXCR to reprocess the 5' RACE reads, holding one entry per CDR3 protein. The sample comprises about 150,000 distinct CDR3 sequences, roughly a third of which are singletons, and around 12% rests with the top ten. Sequencing used PBMCs or a T cell subset sorted from them (not recorded which). These TCRs come from an adult woman who had mild COVID-19 (a few samples of this study predate the infection). Cell type and time point are not known. Both conserved end residues are part of each CDR3. A D gene is named only where the DNA matches it firmly. Size tells how often a clone was seen (once, few, many) or the class of an expanded clone, and some rows leave it out.

v_call	clone_size	j_call	d_call	cdr3_aa	cdr3_nt
TRBV9	.	TRBJ1-1	.	CASSVEGEGTEAFF	TGTGCCAGCAGCGTAGAGGGGGAGGGCACTGAAGCTTTCTTT
TRBV9	few	TRBJ2-2	.	CASSSGATNTGELFF	TGTGCCAGCAGCTCGGGGGCTACGAACACCGGGGAGCTGTTTTTT
TRBV12-3/TRBV12-4	few	TRBJ1-1	.	CASAPDAANTEAFF	TGTGCCAGCGCCCCGGACGCAGCGAACACTGAAGCTTTCTTT
TRBV12-3/TRBV12-4	.	TRBJ1-2	TRBD1	CASSKPTGGNYGYTF	TGTGCCAGCAGTAAGCCGACAGGGGGGAACTATGGCTACACCTTC
TRBV6-2/TRBV6-3	.	TRBJ1-1	.	CASKLWGRQGNTEAFF	TGTGCCAGCAAGTTATGGGGGCGTCAGGGAAACACTGAAGCTTTCTTT
TRBV19	.	TRBJ1-2	.	CASSIVQVGPNYGYTF	TGTGCCAGTAGTATCGTGCAGGTGGGGCCTAACTATGGCTACACCTTC
TRBV9	few	TRBJ2-1	.	CASSVASAGRHEQFF	TGTGCCAGCAGCGTAGCTTCAGCAGGGAGGCATGAGCAGTTCTTC
TRBV29-1	few	TRBJ2-7	.	CSASFPPGIRGYEQYF	TGCAGCGCATCTTTTCCACCCGGGATACGGGGTTACGAGCAGTACTTC
TRBV27	once	TRBJ2-7	.	CASSYSGDHYEQYF	TGTGCCAGCAGTTATTCCGGGGACCACTACGAGCAGTACTTC
TRBV7-3	.	TRBJ2-3	.	CASSLRGYSTDTQYF	TGTGCCAGCAGCTTAAGGGGGTATAGCACAGATACGCAGTATTTT
TRBV4-3	.	TRBJ2-7	.	CASSQGRGRTLNEQYF	TGCGCCAGCAGCCAAGGAAGAGGACGGACTCTTAACGAGCAGTACTTC
TRBV3-1	.	TRBJ2-5	TRBD2	CASSLHLSGNGQYF	TGTGCCAGCAGTCTACATCTTAGCGGGAATGGCCAGTACTTC
TRBV5-1	.	TRBJ1-1	.	CASSPGQGASEAFF	TGCGCCAGCAGCCCAGGACAAGGCGCGAGTGAAGCTTTCTTT
TRBV10-3	.	TRBJ1-1	TRBD1	CAISVLPGQGDTEAFF	TGTGCCATCAGTGTGTTGCCGGGACAGGGAGACACTGAAGCTTTCTTT
TRBV29-1	.	TRBJ2-3	TRBD2	CSVVAGGPPDTQYF	TGCAGCGTTGTAGCGGGGGGGCCCCCAGATACGCAGTATTTT
TRBV9	few	TRBJ2-1	.	CASSGGTNEQFF	TGTGCCAGCAGCGGAGGGACAAATGAGCAGTTCTTC
TRBV7-2	.	TRBJ1-4	TRBD1	CASSSGTGAYSTNEKLFF	TGTGCCAGCAGCTCCGGGACAGGGGCCTATTCAACTAATGAAAAACTGTTTTTT
TRBV6-6	few	TRBJ2-2	TRBD2	CASSYGLAGVGSGELFF	TGTGCCAGCAGTTACGGTCTAGCGGGGGTTGGGTCCGGGGAGCTGTTTTTT
TRBV10-3	.	TRBJ2-1	TRBD2	CAISDPERAGASYNEQFF	TGTGCCATCAGTGACCCAGAAAGAGCGGGAGCTTCCTACAATGAGCAGTTCTTC
TRBV9	few	TRBJ2-7	.	CASSVEGTPYEQYF	TGTGCCAGCAGCGTAGAGGGGACCCCCTACGAGCAGTACTTC
TRBV5-6	many	TRBJ2-7	TRBD1	CASSLGQGSYEQYF	TGTGCCAGCAGCTTGGGACAGGGCTCCTACGAGCAGTACTTC
TRBV14	few	TRBJ2-7	.	CASSQVGGVLSYEQYF	TGTGCCAGCAGCCAAGTCGGCGGAGTGCTTTCCTACGAGCAGTACTTC
TRBV25-1	few	TRBJ1-3	.	CASSGGLGNTIYF	TGTGCCAGCAGTGGGGGGCTTGGAAACACCATATATTTT
TRBV6-5	.	TRBJ2-4	TRBD1	CASSRDRGHKNIQYF	TGTGCCAGCAGTCGGGACAGGGGGCACAAAAACATTCAGTACTTC
TRBV4-2	.	TRBJ1-3	TRBD1	CASSQTGGVLIGNTIYF	TGTGCCAGCAGCCAGACAGGGGGCGTCCTAATTGGAAACACCATATATTTT
TRBV7-9	few	TRBJ2-5	.	CASRRDGFQETQYF	TGTGCCAGCAGGAGAGACGGGTTCCAAGAGACCCAGTACTTC
TRBV10-3	.	TRBJ2-1	TRBD2	CAISDPSGTSGNNEQFF	TGTGCCATCAGTGACCCTTCTGGGACTAGCGGGAACAATGAGCAGTTCTTC
TRBV27	few	TRBJ2-4	.	CASSLSGWDIQYF	TGTGCCAGCAGTTTATCAGGGTGGGACATTCAGTACTTC
TRBV7-2	few	TRBJ2-3	TRBD1	CASRRTGSTDTQYF	TGTGCCAGCCGACGGACAGGTAGCACAGATACGCAGTATTTT
TRBV11-2	few	TRBJ2-3	.	CASSLDPKGIRTDTQYF	TGTGCCAGCAGCTTAGATCCGAAGGGGATAAGGACAGATACGCAGTATTTT
TRBV6-2/TRBV6-3	.	TRBJ2-7	TRBD1	CASSYQTGGMHEQYF	TGTGCCAGCAGTTACCAGACAGGGGGCATGCACGAGCAGTACTTC
TRBV29-1	few	TRBJ2-5	.	CSARVPQETQYF	TGCAGCGCACGGGTACCTCAAGAGACCCAGTACTTC
TRBV2	.	TRBJ2-7	TRBD2	CASSEDGGAYEQYF	TGTGCCAGCAGTGAGGACGGGGGGGCCTACGAGCAGTACTTC
TRBV27	.	TRBJ2-1	.	CASSLEASSLGHNEQFF	TGTGCCAGCAGTTTAGAGGCCAGCTCCTTGGGCCACAATGAGCAGTTCTTC
TRBV6-2/TRBV6-3	.	TRBJ2-7	TRBD2	CASSYSASGGYEQYF	TGTGCCAGCAGTTACTCTGCTAGCGGGGGTTACGAGCAGTACTTC
TRBV20-1	.	TRBJ2-5	.	CSASGRTVQETQYF	TGCAGTGCTAGCGGGAGAACGGTCCAAGAGACCCAGTACTTC
TRBV7-8	.	TRBJ2-1	TRBD2	CASRSLAGGYNEQFF	TGTGCCAGCAGGTCACTAGCGGGAGGGTACAATGAGCAGTTCTTC
TRBV30	.	TRBJ2-2	TRBD2	CAWSLAGGSTGELFF	TGTGCCTGGAGTCTAGCGGGAGGCAGCACCGGGGAGCTGTTTTTT
TRBV30	.	TRBJ1-5	.	CAWSNGGNQPQHF	TGTGCCTGGAGTAACGGGGGTAATCAGCCCCAGCATTTT
TRBV19	.	TRBJ1-1	.	CASVMNTEAFF	TGTGCCAGCGTAATGAACACTGAAGCTTTCTTT
TRBV6-1	few	TRBJ2-1	TRBD2	CASSEAHSGERFF	TGTGCCAGCAGTGAAGCCCATAGCGGGGAGCGGTTCTTC
TRBV4-1	few	TRBJ2-4	.	CASSQDDGENIQYF	TGCGCCAGCAGCCAAGACGACGGGGAAAACATTCAGTACTTC
TRBV23-1	few	TRBJ2-2	.	CASSSQGCVGELFF	TGCGCCAGCAGTTCTCAGGGTTGCGTCGGGGAGCTGTTTTTT
TRBV10-3	few	TRBJ2-5	.	CAISVRGQETQYF	TGTGCCATCAGTGTCAGGGGTCAAGAGACCCAGTACTTC
TRBV7-6	.	TRBJ2-7	TRBD2	CASSLAPGTSGSFLYEQYF	TGTGCCAGCAGCTTGGCCCCCGGGACTAGCGGGAGTTTCCTCTACGAGCAGTACTTC
TRBV5-1	few	TRBJ1-2	.	CASYRSPDANYGYTF	TGCGCCAGCTATCGGTCTCCCGATGCTAACTATGGCTACACCTTC
TRBV10-3	.	TRBJ1-2	.	CAISEGNYGYTF	TGTGCCATCAGTGAAGGGAACTATGGCTACACCTTC
TRBV6-5	few	TRBJ1-1	.	CASVLMLSGRPTEAFF	TGTGCCAGCGTCCTGATGTTAAGTGGCCGACCGACTGAAGCTTTCTTT
TRBV9	once	TRBJ1-2	TRBD1	CASSPRDRVSGRHGYTF	TGTGCCAGCAGCCCCCGGGACAGGGTGAGCGGGCGGCATGGCTACACCTTC
TRBV12-3/TRBV12-4	.	TRBJ1-6	TRBD1	CASSQGQRNSPLHF	TGTGCCAGCAGCCAGGGACAGAGGAATTCACCCCTCCACTTT
TRBV6-6	.	TRBJ2-1	.	CASSYSSGEYNEQFF	TGTGCCAGCAGTTACTCTAGCGGAGAGTACAATGAGCAGTTCTTC
TRBV3-1	few	TRBJ2-7	TRBD1	CASSQVTGTGFNEQYF	TGTGCCAGCAGCCAAGTGACCGGGACAGGGTTCAACGAGCAGTACTTC
TRBV29-1	few	TRBJ2-7	TRBD2	CSVARTSGTYEQYF	TGCAGCGTTGCGAGGACTAGCGGCACCTACGAGCAGTACTTC
TRBV4-2	.	TRBJ2-1	TRBD2	CASSQILAGEGNEQFF	TGTGCCAGCAGCCAAATACTAGCGGGGGAAGGTAATGAGCAGTTCTTC
TRBV7-9	.	TRBJ2-5	TRBD1	CASSMTGVRQETQYF	TGTGCCAGCAGCATGACAGGGGTACGACAAGAGACCCAGTACTTC
TRBV20-1	.	TRBJ2-1	TRBD2	CSAVVAGGYYSEQFF	TGCAGTGCTGTAGTAGCGGGGGGGTATTACAGTGAGCAGTTCTTC
TRBV28	.	TRBJ2-7	.	CASSPSASEQYF	TGTGCCAGCAGTCCGTCAGCCTCGGAGCAGTACTTC
TRBV15	few	TRBJ2-2	.	CATSRGWGIVGELFF	TGTGCCACCAGCAGAGGATGGGGGATTGTCGGGGAGCTGTTTTTT
TRBV14	.	TRBJ2-5	.	CASSQDYSATYQETQYF	TGTGCCAGCAGCCAAGATTATAGCGCTACGTACCAAGAGACCCAGTACTTC
TRBV19	.	TRBJ1-1	.	CASSPQGAEAFF	TGTGCCAGTAGCCCACAGGGAGCTGAAGCTTTCTTT